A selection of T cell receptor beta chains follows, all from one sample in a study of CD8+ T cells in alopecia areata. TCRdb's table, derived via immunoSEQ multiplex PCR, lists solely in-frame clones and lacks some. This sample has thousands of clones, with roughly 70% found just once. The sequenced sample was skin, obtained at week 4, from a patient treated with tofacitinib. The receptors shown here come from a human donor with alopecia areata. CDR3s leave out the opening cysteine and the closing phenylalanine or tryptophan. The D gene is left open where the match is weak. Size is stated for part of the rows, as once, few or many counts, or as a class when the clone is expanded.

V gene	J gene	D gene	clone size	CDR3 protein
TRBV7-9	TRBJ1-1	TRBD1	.	ASSYRTGTNTEAF
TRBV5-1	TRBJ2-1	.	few	ASTPLGQFPSSYNEQF
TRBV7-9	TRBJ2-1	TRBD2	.	ASTPGGGHSYNEQF
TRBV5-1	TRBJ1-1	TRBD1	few	ASSKSGGQLNTEAF
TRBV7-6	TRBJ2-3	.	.	ASSSLSGAGPDTQY
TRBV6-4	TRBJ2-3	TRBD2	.	ASSAGGATDTQY
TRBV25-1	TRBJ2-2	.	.	ASSEGSLNTGELF
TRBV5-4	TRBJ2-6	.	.	ASSTRFSGANVLT
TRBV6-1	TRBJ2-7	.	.	ASKRGRDYEQY
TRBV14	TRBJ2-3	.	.	ASSFLVFGGASTDTQY
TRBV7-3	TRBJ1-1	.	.	ASSRDGSEAF
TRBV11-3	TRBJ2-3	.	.	ASSQTSLGGANTQY
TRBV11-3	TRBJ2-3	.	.	ASSSDWRPTDTQY